This T cell receptor (beta chain) was observed in a study of T cells in Graves' hyperthyroidism and ophthalmopathy. Overall study context: Peripheral blood was acquired at first diagnosis, ahead of any therapy whatsoever. Study outcomes and limitations: The model foresaw ophthalmopathy a median roughly 6.5 months prior to onset. In the analysis, a 13 V-J model separated ophthalmopathy from stable hyperthyroidism.

Exclusion followed for patients with uncontrolled infection, other autoimmune disease, pregnancy or lactation. Germline assignment: CDR1 SGHRS and CDR2 YFSETQ. This CDR3 contains 14 residues. V shed 4 bases and J 5 bases; nucleotides not matched to a gene: 4. This clonotype was counted at least ten times. Its target is unknown. Amplification of TCR beta CDR3 regions used RNA as the template. The HTBI primer set drove a first-round RT-PCR of the TCR CDR3. TCRdb recomputed calls from the multiplex PCR reads with MiXCR, one row per CDR3 protein. Of a few hundred thousand distinct CDR3 sequences listed, roughly an eighth were seen once; the top ten hold about 4.9%.

The sample was blood. The sequence was collected from a woman under 30 with Graves' hyperthyroidism. This sequence joins TRBV5-1 and TRBJ2-7, with TRBD1 identical over 12 bases. DNA for the CDR3: TGCGCCAGCAGCCCGGGACAGGGGGCTAACGAGCAGTACTTC. Translating gives CASSPGQGANEQYF.